These T cell receptor beta chains were read from a single sample in a study of blood T cell repertoires in COVID-19. Profiled with immunoSEQ multiplex PCR; TCRdb holds only in-frame clones, not every one. Here the sample spans hundreds of thousands of clones, nearly 90% being singletons. The specimen was peripheral blood. Source of these receptors: a man younger than 30 with COVID-19, enrolled during active disease. CDR3s include the opening cysteine and the closing phenylalanine or tryptophan. D genes are given only for firm matches. Clone size is not always given. Where it is, it says once, few, many or a class for expanded clones.

clone size: -; V gene: TRBV30; J gene: TRBJ1-2; CDR3 length: 14; D gene: -; CDR3 protein: CAWSVGQRNYGYTF; CDR3 DNA: TGTGCCTGGAGTGTTGGACAGCGTAACTATGGCTACACCTTC
clone size: -; V gene: TRBV19; J gene: TRBJ1-5; CDR3 length: 13; D gene: TRBD1; CDR3 protein: CASSIIGQGPQHF; CDR3 DNA: TGTGCCAGTAGTATAATCGGACAGGGGCCCCAGCATTTT
clone size: -; V gene: TRBV6-5; J gene: TRBJ1-3; CDR3 length: 15; D gene: -; CDR3 protein: CASSLDRSSGNTIYF; CDR3 DNA: TGTGCCAGCAGTTTAGACAGGAGCTCTGGAAACACCATATATTTT
clone size: -; V gene: TRBV4-2; J gene: TRBJ2-7; CDR3 length: 18; D gene: -; CDR3 protein: CASSQEDRGATFGYEQYF; CDR3 DNA: TGTGCCAGCAGCCAAGAAGATAGGGGTGCGACCTTCGGGTACGAGCAGTACTTC
clone size: once; V gene: TRBV12-3/TRBV12-4; J gene: TRBJ2-7; CDR3 length: 13; D gene: TRBD2; CDR3 protein: CASGTSGTYEQYF; CDR3 DNA: TGTGCCAGCGGTACTAGCGGGACCTACGAGCAGTACTTC
clone size: -; V gene: TRBV7-9; J gene: TRBJ2-1; CDR3 length: 17; D gene: -; CDR3 protein: CASSLAIGQRAYNEQFF; CDR3 DNA: TGTGCCAGCAGCTTAGCGATCGGCCAACGGGCCTACAATGAGCAGTTCTTC
clone size: -; V gene: TRBV6-5; J gene: TRBJ1-4; CDR3 length: 14; D gene: TRBD1; CDR3 protein: CASIDRVTNEKLFF; CDR3 DNA: TGTGCCAGCATCGACAGGGTCACTAATGAAAAACTGTTTTTT
clone size: -; V gene: TRBV25-1; J gene: TRBJ2-1; CDR3 length: 18; D gene: -; CDR3 protein: CASSTFAGGVGFYNEQFF; CDR3 DNA: TGTGCCAGCAGTACCTTTGCTGGAGGAGTAGGGTTTTACAATGAGCAGTTCTTC
clone size: -; V gene: TRBV19; J gene: TRBJ2-1; CDR3 length: 13; D gene: -; CDR3 protein: CASCFGGYNEQFF; CDR3 DNA: TGTGCCAGTTGTTTCGGGGGATACAATGAGCAGTTCTTC
clone size: few; V gene: TRBV11-2; J gene: TRBJ2-7; CDR3 length: 15; D gene: TRBD1; CDR3 protein: CASSPYGTGGYEQYF; CDR3 DNA: TGTGCCAGCAGCCCATACGGGACAGGGGGCTACGAGCAGTACTTC
clone size: -; V gene: TRBV6-1; J gene: TRBJ1-2; CDR3 length: 14; D gene: -; CDR3 protein: CASSESDPPTGYTF; CDR3 DNA: TGTGCCAGCAGTGAATCAGATCCCCCCACTGGCTACACCTTC
clone size: -; V gene: TRBV6-5; J gene: TRBJ2-7; CDR3 length: 14; D gene: TRBD2; CDR3 protein: CASSTGTSGTSPYF; CDR3 DNA: TGTGCCAGCAGTACCGGGACTAGCGGGACCAGCCCGTACTTC
clone size: -; V gene: TRBV2; J gene: TRBJ1-1; CDR3 length: 14; D gene: -; CDR3 protein: CASSPQGMNTEAFF; CDR3 DNA: TGTGCCAGCAGTCCACAGGGAATGAACACTGAAGCTTTCTTT
clone size: -; V gene: TRBV25-1; J gene: TRBJ2-7; CDR3 length: 12; D gene: -; CDR3 protein: CASRGRVDEQYF; CDR3 DNA: TGTGCCAGCAGAGGCAGGGTGGACGAGCAGTACTTC
clone size: -; V gene: TRBV6-5; J gene: TRBJ1-5; CDR3 length: 14; D gene: -; CDR3 protein: CASNPGSSNQPQHF; CDR3 DNA: TGTGCCAGCAACCCGGGGTCTAGCAATCAGCCCCAGCATTTT
clone size: -; V gene: TRBV27; J gene: TRBJ2-7; CDR3 length: 14; D gene: TRBD1; CDR3 protein: CASSPKGQIYEQYF; CDR3 DNA: TGTGCCAGCAGTCCTAAGGGACAGATCTACGAGCAGTACTTC
clone size: -; V gene: TRBV7-9; J gene: TRBJ2-1; CDR3 length: 14; D gene: TRBD2; CDR3 protein: CASSPGLAYNEQFF; CDR3 DNA: TGTGCCAGCAGCCCGGGACTAGCCTACAATGAGCAGTTCTTC
clone size: -; V gene: TRBV5-6; J gene: TRBJ1-2; CDR3 length: 18; D gene: -; CDR3 protein: CASSLAGRLNRSNYGYTF; CDR3 DNA: TGTGCCAGCAGCTTGGCAGGCCGCCTGAACAGATCGAACTATGGCTACACCTTC
clone size: -; V gene: TRBV7-9; J gene: TRBJ1-1; CDR3 length: 19; D gene: -; CDR3 protein: CASSPKDPRGALMNTEAFF; CDR3 DNA: TGTGCCAGCAGCCCAAAGGACCCTCGGGGGGCCCTGATGAACACTGAAGCTTTCTTT
clone size: -; V gene: TRBV19; J gene: TRBJ1-1; CDR3 length: 14; D gene: TRBD1; CDR3 protein: CASSHDRVNTEAFF; CDR3 DNA: TGTGCCAGTAGCCATGACAGGGTGAACACTGAAGCTTTCTTT
clone size: -; V gene: TRBV6-5; J gene: TRBJ1-5; CDR3 length: 13; D gene: -; CDR3 protein: CATAWGQHQPQHF; CDR3 DNA: TGTGCCACCGCGTGGGGCCAGCATCAGCCCCAGCATTTT
clone size: -; V gene: TRBV2; J gene: TRBJ2-1; CDR3 length: 15; D gene: TRBD2; CDR3 protein: CASSFGAGGHNEQFF; CDR3 DNA: TGTGCCAGCAGCTTCGGAGCGGGGGGACACAATGAGCAGTTCTTC
clone size: -; V gene: TRBV18; J gene: TRBJ2-2; CDR3 length: 16; D gene: -; CDR3 protein: CASSRMDNKNTGELFF; CDR3 DNA: TGTGCCAGCTCCCGGATGGACAACAAGAACACCGGGGAGCTGTTTTTT
clone size: -; V gene: TRBV5-8; J gene: TRBJ2-3; CDR3 length: 14; D gene: -; CDR3 protein: CASSRGGFGDTQYF; CDR3 DNA: TGTGCCAGCAGCCGCGGCGGATTTGGAGATACGCAGTATTTT
clone size: -; V gene: TRBV6-5; J gene: TRBJ2-5; CDR3 length: 13; D gene: TRBD1; CDR3 protein: CASSTGVGETQYF; CDR3 DNA: TGTGCCAGCAGCACAGGGGTCGGAGAGACCCAGTACTTC
clone size: -; V gene: TRBV18; J gene: TRBJ2-5; CDR3 length: 14; D gene: -; CDR3 protein: CASSLDSILETQYF; CDR3 DNA: TGTGCCAGCTCACTCGACAGCATCCTCGAGACCCAGTACTTC
clone size: once; V gene: TRBV2; J gene: TRBJ2-7; CDR3 length: 13; D gene: TRBD2; CDR3 protein: CASSEGTSNEQYF; CDR3 DNA: TGTGCCAGCAGTGAAGGGACTAGCAACGAGCAGTACTTC
clone size: -; V gene: TRBV14; J gene: TRBJ2-7; CDR3 length: 17; D gene: TRBD2; CDR3 protein: CASSRLPGLAGGHEQYF; CDR3 DNA: TGTGCCAGCAGCCGTTTACCGGGACTAGCGGGAGGCCACGAGCAGTACTTC
clone size: -; V gene: TRBV5-1; J gene: TRBJ2-5; CDR3 length: 16; D gene: TRBD2; CDR3 protein: CASSSGLVGGQETQYF; CDR3 DNA: TGCGCCAGCAGCTCCGGACTAGTGGGAGGCCAAGAGACCCAGTACTTC
clone size: -; V gene: TRBV11-2; J gene: TRBJ2-7; CDR3 length: 12; D gene: -; CDR3 protein: CASSLTYGEQYF; CDR3 DNA: TGTGCCAGCAGCTTAACCTACGGCGAGCAGTACTTC
clone size: -; V gene: TRBV5-4; J gene: TRBJ2-3; CDR3 length: 14; D gene: TRBD2; CDR3 protein: CASSLWRERDTQYF; CDR3 DNA: TGTGCCAGCAGCTTGTGGCGGGAGCGGGATACGCAGTATTTT
clone size: -; V gene: TRBV2; J gene: TRBJ2-5; CDR3 length: 15; D gene: TRBD2; CDR3 protein: CASSWTSGGAETQYF; CDR3 DNA: TGTGCCAGCAGCTGGACTAGCGGGGGGGCGGAGACCCAGTACTTC
clone size: -; V gene: TRBV2; J gene: TRBJ1-2; CDR3 length: 11; D gene: TRBD1; CDR3 protein: CATGQDYGYTF; CDR3 DNA: TGTGCCACCGGACAGGACTATGGCTACACCTTC
clone size: -; V gene: TRBV11-2; J gene: TRBJ1-1; CDR3 length: 14; D gene: TRBD1; CDR3 protein: CASSPAGQDTEAFF; CDR3 DNA: TGTGCCAGCAGCCCGGCGGGACAGGACACTGAAGCTTTCTTT
clone size: once; V gene: TRBV19; J gene: TRBJ2-1; CDR3 length: 14; D gene: TRBD2; CDR3 protein: CASSWTSRYNEQFF; CDR3 DNA: TGTGCCAGTAGTTGGACTAGCCGCTACAATGAGCAGTTCTTC
clone size: -; V gene: TRBV7-9; J gene: TRBJ1-2; CDR3 length: 15; D gene: -; CDR3 protein: CASSLSGVANYGYTF; CDR3 DNA: TGTGCCAGCAGCTTATCAGGGGTAGCTAACTATGGCTACACCTTC
clone size: -; V gene: TRBV3-1/TRBV3-2; J gene: TRBJ2-1; CDR3 length: 15; D gene: TRBD2; CDR3 protein: CATRIERGGLNEQFF; CDR3 DNA: TGTGCCACCAGAATCGAGCGGGGGGGATTGAATGAGCAGTTCTTC
clone size: -; V gene: TRBV6-5; J gene: TRBJ2-3; CDR3 length: 14; D gene: -; CDR3 protein: CASSLLPERAVQYF; CDR3 DNA: TGTGCCAGCAGTCTATTACCTGAGCGGGCCGTACAGTATTTT
clone size: few; V gene: TRBV2; J gene: TRBJ2-3; CDR3 length: 14; D gene: TRBD1; CDR3 protein: CASTHRGGTDTQYF; CDR3 DNA: TGTGCCAGCACACACAGGGGGGGCACAGATACGCAGTATTTT
clone size: -; V gene: TRBV3-1/TRBV3-2; J gene: TRBJ2-1; CDR3 length: 17; D gene: TRBD1; CDR3 protein: CASSQVYRGHPYNEQFF; CDR3 DNA: TGTGCCAGCAGCCAAGTCTACAGGGGGCACCCCTACAATGAGCAGTTCTTC
clone size: -; V gene: TRBV5-4; J gene: TRBJ2-7; CDR3 length: 15; D gene: TRBD1; CDR3 protein: CASSLPSQGSGEQYF; CDR3 DNA: TGTGCCAGCAGCTTGCCGTCACAGGGGTCGGGGGAGCAGTACTTC
clone size: few; V gene: TRBV5-6; J gene: TRBJ1-6; CDR3 length: 15; D gene: TRBD1; CDR3 protein: CASSALTGDNSPLHF; CDR3 DNA: TGTGCCAGCAGCGCATTGACAGGGGATAATTCACCCCTCCACTTT
clone size: -; V gene: TRBV9; J gene: TRBJ2-3; CDR3 length: 16; D gene: -; CDR3 protein: CASSALSPGRTDTQYF; CDR3 DNA: TGTGCCAGCAGCGCCCTGTCACCGGGGAGAACAGATACGCAGTATTTT
clone size: -; V gene: TRBV5-4; J gene: TRBJ1-2; CDR3 length: 16; D gene: TRBD1; CDR3 protein: CASSLGWDRESHGYTF; CDR3 DNA: TGTGCCAGCAGCTTGGGCTGGGACAGGGAATCCCATGGCTACACCTTC